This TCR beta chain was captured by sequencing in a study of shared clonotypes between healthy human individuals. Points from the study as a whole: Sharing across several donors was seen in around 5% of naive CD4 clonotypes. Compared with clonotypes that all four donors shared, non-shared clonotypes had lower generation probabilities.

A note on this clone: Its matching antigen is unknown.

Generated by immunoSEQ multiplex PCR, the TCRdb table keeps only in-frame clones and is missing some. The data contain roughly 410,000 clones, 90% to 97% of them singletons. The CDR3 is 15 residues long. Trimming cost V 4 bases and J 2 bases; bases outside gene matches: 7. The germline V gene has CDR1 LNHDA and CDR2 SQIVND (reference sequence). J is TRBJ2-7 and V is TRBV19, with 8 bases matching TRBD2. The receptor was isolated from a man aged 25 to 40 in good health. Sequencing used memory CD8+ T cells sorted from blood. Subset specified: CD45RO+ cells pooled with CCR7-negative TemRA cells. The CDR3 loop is CASSNSAGGTYEQYF. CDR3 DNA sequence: TGTGCCAGTAGTAATTCGGCGGGAGGTACCTACGAGCAGTACTTC.